These 3 T cell receptor beta chains originate from one sample sequenced in a study of T cell clonotyping in hematopoietic cell transplantation. The protocol was immunoSEQ multiplex PCR, while the TCRdb copy is restricted to in-frame clones and leaves out a portion. The data hold 30,000 or so clones, with roughly 90% observed a single time. Source: PBMCs, taken 100 days after allogeneic stem cell transplant. The receptors were sampled from a female patient aged 45 to 65 who had an allogeneic stem cell transplant from a related donor, so the T cells may come from the graft donor. Some clones in this sample may be carry-over from other donors' samples.

J is TRBJ2-7 and V is TRBV27; 7 bases fit TRBD2. Germline assignment: CDR1 MNHEY and CDR2 SMNVEV (reference sequence). With V trimmed by 2 bases and J by 2 bases, 6 bases remained unmatched. The CDR3 is 15 amino acids. Here the CDR3 DNA reads TGTGCCAGCAGTTTAAGGTCTAGCGGAACCTACGAGCAGTACTTC. Translated, it gives CASSLRSSGTYEQYF.

This chain connects TRBV4-2 to TRBJ2-7; no clear D. V lost 3 bases and J 3 bases, leaving 15 bases between the germline ends. In germline, CDR1 is LGHNA, CDR2 YNFKEQ. The CDR3 length is 15 residues. This CDR3 reads CASSQYSEPLYEQYF. The DNA for the CDR3 is TGTGCCAGCAGCCAGTACAGCGAACCTCTCTACGAGCAGTACTTC.

The chain has TRBV4-3 and TRBJ1-4; 11 nucleotides match TRBD1. In germline, CDR1 is LGHNA, CDR2 YSLEER. The CDR3 is made up of 16 amino acids. V dropped 4 bases and J dropped 5; count of bases not matched to a gene: 6. CDR3 sequence reads: CASSPWTGGPNEKLFF. The CDR3 DNA reads TGCGCCAGCAGCCCCTGGACAGGGGGCCCAAATGAAAAACTGTTTTTT.